These 20 T cell receptor beta chains were sequenced from one sample in a study of CD8+ T cells in alopecia areata. Treatment in this sample: oral pan-JAK inhibitor, 5-10 mg twice daily. Alopecia areata patients gave lesional scalp punch biopsies and peripheral blood samples. In each case, RNA was isolated and then reverse transcribed into cDNA as the sequencing template. Here immunoSEQ multiplex PCR was the method, and the copy in TCRdb shows in-frame clones only, minus some. The sample carries 15,000 to 20,000 clones, 50% to 60% recorded once. The material was skin, obtained at week 4, from a patient treated with tofacitinib. The receptor source for this set is a human donor with alopecia areata.

This sequence joins TRBV6-5 and TRBJ1-6, with D possibly being TRBD1 (5 bases). This CDR3 is built from 15 residues. CDR1 is MNHEY and CDR2 is SVGAGI in the germline V gene. V lost 1 base, J lost 9 bases, and 13 bases lay in between. CDR3 loop: CASSYWQGWGSPLHF. CDR3 bases: TGTGCCAGCAGTTACTGGCAGGGTTGGGGTTCACCCCTCCACTTT.

V and J are TRBV14 and TRBJ2-7, with no clear D. V lost 1 base, J lost 2 bases, and 6 bases lay in between. The germline gives CDR1 SGHDN, CDR2 FVKESK. The CDR3 length is 13 residues. This chain's CDR3 is CASSQGPTYEQYF. The CDR3 nucleotides read TGTGCCAGCAGCCAAGGGCCCACCTACGAGCAGTACTTC.

The chain couples TRBV28 to TRBJ1-2, with no clear D. The CDR3 is 14 residues long. Looked up from germline, CDR1 is MDHEN and CDR2 is SYDVKM. Trimming stripped 3 bases from V and 0 bases from J, with 8 bases between. The CDR3 DNA is TGTGCCAGCAGTTTGTTAGTTACTAACTATGGCTACACCTTC. It codes for CASSLLVTNYGYTF.

This clone was detected once. The chain uses TRBV28 and TRBJ2-3; the match to TRBD2 covers 9 bases. This CDR3 has 14 amino acids. V lost 3 bases and J lost 8; bases outside the gene matches: 6. CDR1 is MDHEN and CDR2 is SYDVKM in the germline V gene. This chain's CDR3 is CASSFSGGRITQYF. CDR3 DNA: TGTGCCAGCAGTTTTAGCGGGGGCCGCATTACGCAGTATTTT. The variable domain in full, with the rest retrieved from reference TRBV28 and TRBJ2-3, is DVKVTQSSRYLVKRTGEKVFLECVQDMDHENMFWYRQDPGLGLRLIYFSYDVKMKEKGDIPEGYSVSREKKERFSLILESASTNQTSMYLCASSFSGGRITQYFGPGTRLTVL.

The J gene is TRBJ2-2, the V gene TRBV7-2; D possibly corresponds to TRBD2 (5 bases). This CDR3 contains 12 residues. Per the germline V gene, CDR1 is SGHTA and CDR2 is FQGNSA. Trimming took 2 bases from V and 7 from J, leaving 5 bases between them. The CDR3 region is CASSLSGGELFF. As DNA, the CDR3 is TGTGCCAGCAGCTTAAGCGGCGGGGAGCTGTTTTTT.

The table lists this clone with a few counts. The chain links TRBV19 to TRBJ2-1, with D possibly matching TRBD2 (6 bases). This CDR3 spans 15 amino acids. V lost 2 bases and J 4 bases, leaving 12 bases between the germline ends. The germline CDR1 and CDR2 sequences are LNHDA and SQIVND (reference sequence). CDR3 coding DNA: TGTGCCAGTAGTATAATATTGGGGGGATACAATGAGCAGTTCTTC. The encoded protein is CASSIILGGYNEQFF.

J is TRBJ1-1 and V is TRBV5-1, with D perhaps TRBD1 (5 bases). Looked up from germline, CDR1 is SGHRS and CDR2 is YFSETQ. V dropped 0 bases and J dropped 3 bases, with 12 bases sitting between them. This CDR3 is 15 amino acids long. CDR3 protein: CASSLDGDSHTEAFF. The CDR3 DNA reads TGCGCCAGCAGCTTGGACGGGGACTCCCACACTGAAGCTTTCTTT.

The J gene is TRBJ2-5, the V gene TRBV5-1, with 9 bases fitting TRBD1. The CDR3 contains 16 residues. Trimming took 4 bases from V and 3 from J; bases not matched to a gene: 10. Per the germline V gene, CDR1 is SGHRS and CDR2 is YFSETQ. The CDR3: CASSDGPGQGEETQYF. The CDR3 DNA is TGCGCCAGCAGCGACGGTCCGGGACAGGGAGAAGAGACCCAGTACTTC.

The J gene is TRBJ1-2, the V gene TRBV5-4; D remains ambiguous. The CDR3 extends over 16 amino acids. V lost 0 bases, J lost 2 bases, and 14 bases lay in between. Germline V gives CDR1 SGHNT, CDR2 YYREEE (reference sequence). The CDR3 nucleotides are TGTGCCAGCAGCTTGGGGAGAGGGTTGTTGAACTATGGCTACACCTTC. It codes for CASSLGRGLLNYGYTF.

The V gene is TRBV30, the J gene TRBJ1-1, with D unresolved. The V and J ends lost 3 bases and 3 bases respectively, with 11 bases between them. The germline CDR1 and CDR2 sequences are GTSNPN and SVGIG (reference sequence). This CDR3 has 13 residues. The CDR3 spells CAWRSGDYTEAFF. As DNA, the CDR3 is TGTGCCTGGAGATCAGGAGACTACACTGAAGCTTTCTTT.

CDR3 coding DNA: TGCAGCGTTAAAGGACAGAAGAACACTGAAGCTTTCTTT. It encodes CSVKGQKNTEAFF. The V gene is TRBV29-1, the J gene TRBJ1-1; D possibly corresponds to TRBD1 (6 bases). V dropped 5 bases and J dropped 1 base, with 11 bases sitting between them. Germline V gene sequence: CDR1 SQVTM, CDR2 ANQGSEA. The CDR3 loop spans 13 amino acids. The complete variable domain, with remaining parts taken from reference TRBV29-1 and TRBJ1-1, reads SAVISQKPSRDICQRGTSLTIQCQVDSQVTMMFWYRQQPGQSLTLIATANQGSEATYESGFVIDKFPISRPNLTFSTLTVSNMSPEDSSIYLCSVKGQKNTEAFFGQGTRLTVV.

This clone was found once. The chain uses TRBV7-6 and TRBJ2-7; D tentatively reads TRBD1 or TRBD2 (6 bases each). The CDR3 runs to 12 residues. Germline V gene data show CDR1 as SGHVS and CDR2 as FNYEAQ. Between the trimmed V and J ends, which lost 3 bases and 6 bases, there was a span of 9 bases. This CDR3 reads CASSFWGAEQYF. The DNA for the CDR3 is TGTGCCAGCAGCTTTTGGGGGGCCGAGCAGTACTTC.

This clone was seen more than once but under ten times. The chain recombines TRBV11-2 with TRBJ1-4; D gene unclear. This CDR3 is built from 15 residues. Trimming left V 5 bases short and J 8 bases short, with 18 bases between. Germline-derived CDR1 and CDR2 are SGHAT and FQNNGV. DNA of the CDR3: TGTGCCAGCAGCATGACTTACGTTGGGAGGGAAAAACTGTTTTTT. Protein sequence: CASSMTYVGREKLFF.

The chain couples TRBV10-3 to TRBJ1-6; 7 bases map to TRBD1. The CDR3 has 15 residues. The junction had 4 bases not matched to a gene; V was cut back by 1 base and J by 7 bases. Germline V gives CDR1 ENHRY, CDR2 SYGVKD. This CDR3 reads CAISELGQLNSPLHF. The CDR3 DNA reads TGTGCCATCAGTGAGTTGGGACAGCTCAATTCACCCCTCCACTTT.

This chain connects TRBV19 to TRBJ2-3; the D call may be TRBD1 or TRBD2 (6 bases each). With 6 bases removed from V and 5 bases from J, the gap between germline ends came to 9 bases. CDR1 and CDR2 from the germline V gene are LNHDA and SQIVND (reference sequence). This CDR3 has 12 amino acids. CDR3 nucleotides: TGTGCCAGTAGCGAGGGGGGAGATACGCAGTATTTT. This translates into CASSEGGDTQYF.

For this clone: The junction departs from the called germline gene at one end, perhaps through a read error. The chain is built from TRBV7-9 and TRBJ2-7, with D perhaps TRBD1 or TRBD2 (5 bases each). The CDR3 consists of 14 residues. Germline CDR1 reads SEHNR; CDR2 reads FQNEAQ (reference sequence). The CDR3 DNA is TGTGCCAGCAGCTTAGAGTGGGACGATCCATTGGGTCTGTTC. As protein: CASSLEWDDPLGLF.

This sequence joins TRBV4-3 and TRBJ2-1; 8 bases map to TRBD2. Trimming at V came to 0 bases and at J to 3 bases, leaving 7 bases not matched to a gene. This CDR3 is 17 amino acids long. From germline, CDR1 is LGHNA and CDR2 YSLEER. This CDR3 reads CASSQDHRLAYYNEQFF. The CDR3 DNA reads TGCGCCAGCAGCCAAGATCATAGACTAGCGTACTACAATGAGCAGTTCTTC.

This chain connects TRBV28 to TRBJ1-2; no reliable D call. Germline assignment: CDR1 MDHEN and CDR2 SYDVKM. Trimming stripped 6 bases from V and 5 bases from J, with 16 bases between. CDR3 length: 14 residues. CDR3 coding DNA: TGTGCCAGCAGCCATAGCCCCAGATTGTATGGCTACACCTTC. Encoded protein: CASSHSPRLYGYTF.

This clone was counted a few times. The germline gene is not matched at one end of the junction; a read error may be the cause. V is TRBV7-2 and J is TRBJ1-5, with TRBD1 identical over 9 bases. The CDR3 spans 15 residues. Per germline, CDR1 SGHTA and CDR2 FQGNSA. The CDR3 sequence: CASSHTTGGGQPQHF. Written as DNA, the CDR3 is TGCGCCAGCAGCCACACTACAGGGGGCGGTCAGCCCCAGCATTTT. The entire variable domain, with the rest obtained from reference TRBV7-2 and TRBJ1-5, is as follows: GAGVSQSPSNKVTEKGKDVELRCDPISGHTALYWYRQSLGQGLEFLIYFQGNSAPDKSGLPSDRFSAERTGGSVSTLTIQRTQQEDSAVYLCASSHTTGGGQPQHFGDGTRLSIL.

This clone was seen more than once but under ten times. J is TRBJ2-1 and V is TRBV27, with D possibly TRBD1 on 5 matching bases. The CDR3 totals 15 residues. Per germline, CDR1 MNHEY and CDR2 SMNVEV (reference sequence). Trimming removed 7 bases from V and 6 bases from J, with 19 bases in between. The CDR3 loop is CASTLLTDPGNEQFF. Here the CDR3 DNA reads TGTGCCAGCACCCTCCTGACAGACCCCGGCAATGAGCAGTTCTTC.